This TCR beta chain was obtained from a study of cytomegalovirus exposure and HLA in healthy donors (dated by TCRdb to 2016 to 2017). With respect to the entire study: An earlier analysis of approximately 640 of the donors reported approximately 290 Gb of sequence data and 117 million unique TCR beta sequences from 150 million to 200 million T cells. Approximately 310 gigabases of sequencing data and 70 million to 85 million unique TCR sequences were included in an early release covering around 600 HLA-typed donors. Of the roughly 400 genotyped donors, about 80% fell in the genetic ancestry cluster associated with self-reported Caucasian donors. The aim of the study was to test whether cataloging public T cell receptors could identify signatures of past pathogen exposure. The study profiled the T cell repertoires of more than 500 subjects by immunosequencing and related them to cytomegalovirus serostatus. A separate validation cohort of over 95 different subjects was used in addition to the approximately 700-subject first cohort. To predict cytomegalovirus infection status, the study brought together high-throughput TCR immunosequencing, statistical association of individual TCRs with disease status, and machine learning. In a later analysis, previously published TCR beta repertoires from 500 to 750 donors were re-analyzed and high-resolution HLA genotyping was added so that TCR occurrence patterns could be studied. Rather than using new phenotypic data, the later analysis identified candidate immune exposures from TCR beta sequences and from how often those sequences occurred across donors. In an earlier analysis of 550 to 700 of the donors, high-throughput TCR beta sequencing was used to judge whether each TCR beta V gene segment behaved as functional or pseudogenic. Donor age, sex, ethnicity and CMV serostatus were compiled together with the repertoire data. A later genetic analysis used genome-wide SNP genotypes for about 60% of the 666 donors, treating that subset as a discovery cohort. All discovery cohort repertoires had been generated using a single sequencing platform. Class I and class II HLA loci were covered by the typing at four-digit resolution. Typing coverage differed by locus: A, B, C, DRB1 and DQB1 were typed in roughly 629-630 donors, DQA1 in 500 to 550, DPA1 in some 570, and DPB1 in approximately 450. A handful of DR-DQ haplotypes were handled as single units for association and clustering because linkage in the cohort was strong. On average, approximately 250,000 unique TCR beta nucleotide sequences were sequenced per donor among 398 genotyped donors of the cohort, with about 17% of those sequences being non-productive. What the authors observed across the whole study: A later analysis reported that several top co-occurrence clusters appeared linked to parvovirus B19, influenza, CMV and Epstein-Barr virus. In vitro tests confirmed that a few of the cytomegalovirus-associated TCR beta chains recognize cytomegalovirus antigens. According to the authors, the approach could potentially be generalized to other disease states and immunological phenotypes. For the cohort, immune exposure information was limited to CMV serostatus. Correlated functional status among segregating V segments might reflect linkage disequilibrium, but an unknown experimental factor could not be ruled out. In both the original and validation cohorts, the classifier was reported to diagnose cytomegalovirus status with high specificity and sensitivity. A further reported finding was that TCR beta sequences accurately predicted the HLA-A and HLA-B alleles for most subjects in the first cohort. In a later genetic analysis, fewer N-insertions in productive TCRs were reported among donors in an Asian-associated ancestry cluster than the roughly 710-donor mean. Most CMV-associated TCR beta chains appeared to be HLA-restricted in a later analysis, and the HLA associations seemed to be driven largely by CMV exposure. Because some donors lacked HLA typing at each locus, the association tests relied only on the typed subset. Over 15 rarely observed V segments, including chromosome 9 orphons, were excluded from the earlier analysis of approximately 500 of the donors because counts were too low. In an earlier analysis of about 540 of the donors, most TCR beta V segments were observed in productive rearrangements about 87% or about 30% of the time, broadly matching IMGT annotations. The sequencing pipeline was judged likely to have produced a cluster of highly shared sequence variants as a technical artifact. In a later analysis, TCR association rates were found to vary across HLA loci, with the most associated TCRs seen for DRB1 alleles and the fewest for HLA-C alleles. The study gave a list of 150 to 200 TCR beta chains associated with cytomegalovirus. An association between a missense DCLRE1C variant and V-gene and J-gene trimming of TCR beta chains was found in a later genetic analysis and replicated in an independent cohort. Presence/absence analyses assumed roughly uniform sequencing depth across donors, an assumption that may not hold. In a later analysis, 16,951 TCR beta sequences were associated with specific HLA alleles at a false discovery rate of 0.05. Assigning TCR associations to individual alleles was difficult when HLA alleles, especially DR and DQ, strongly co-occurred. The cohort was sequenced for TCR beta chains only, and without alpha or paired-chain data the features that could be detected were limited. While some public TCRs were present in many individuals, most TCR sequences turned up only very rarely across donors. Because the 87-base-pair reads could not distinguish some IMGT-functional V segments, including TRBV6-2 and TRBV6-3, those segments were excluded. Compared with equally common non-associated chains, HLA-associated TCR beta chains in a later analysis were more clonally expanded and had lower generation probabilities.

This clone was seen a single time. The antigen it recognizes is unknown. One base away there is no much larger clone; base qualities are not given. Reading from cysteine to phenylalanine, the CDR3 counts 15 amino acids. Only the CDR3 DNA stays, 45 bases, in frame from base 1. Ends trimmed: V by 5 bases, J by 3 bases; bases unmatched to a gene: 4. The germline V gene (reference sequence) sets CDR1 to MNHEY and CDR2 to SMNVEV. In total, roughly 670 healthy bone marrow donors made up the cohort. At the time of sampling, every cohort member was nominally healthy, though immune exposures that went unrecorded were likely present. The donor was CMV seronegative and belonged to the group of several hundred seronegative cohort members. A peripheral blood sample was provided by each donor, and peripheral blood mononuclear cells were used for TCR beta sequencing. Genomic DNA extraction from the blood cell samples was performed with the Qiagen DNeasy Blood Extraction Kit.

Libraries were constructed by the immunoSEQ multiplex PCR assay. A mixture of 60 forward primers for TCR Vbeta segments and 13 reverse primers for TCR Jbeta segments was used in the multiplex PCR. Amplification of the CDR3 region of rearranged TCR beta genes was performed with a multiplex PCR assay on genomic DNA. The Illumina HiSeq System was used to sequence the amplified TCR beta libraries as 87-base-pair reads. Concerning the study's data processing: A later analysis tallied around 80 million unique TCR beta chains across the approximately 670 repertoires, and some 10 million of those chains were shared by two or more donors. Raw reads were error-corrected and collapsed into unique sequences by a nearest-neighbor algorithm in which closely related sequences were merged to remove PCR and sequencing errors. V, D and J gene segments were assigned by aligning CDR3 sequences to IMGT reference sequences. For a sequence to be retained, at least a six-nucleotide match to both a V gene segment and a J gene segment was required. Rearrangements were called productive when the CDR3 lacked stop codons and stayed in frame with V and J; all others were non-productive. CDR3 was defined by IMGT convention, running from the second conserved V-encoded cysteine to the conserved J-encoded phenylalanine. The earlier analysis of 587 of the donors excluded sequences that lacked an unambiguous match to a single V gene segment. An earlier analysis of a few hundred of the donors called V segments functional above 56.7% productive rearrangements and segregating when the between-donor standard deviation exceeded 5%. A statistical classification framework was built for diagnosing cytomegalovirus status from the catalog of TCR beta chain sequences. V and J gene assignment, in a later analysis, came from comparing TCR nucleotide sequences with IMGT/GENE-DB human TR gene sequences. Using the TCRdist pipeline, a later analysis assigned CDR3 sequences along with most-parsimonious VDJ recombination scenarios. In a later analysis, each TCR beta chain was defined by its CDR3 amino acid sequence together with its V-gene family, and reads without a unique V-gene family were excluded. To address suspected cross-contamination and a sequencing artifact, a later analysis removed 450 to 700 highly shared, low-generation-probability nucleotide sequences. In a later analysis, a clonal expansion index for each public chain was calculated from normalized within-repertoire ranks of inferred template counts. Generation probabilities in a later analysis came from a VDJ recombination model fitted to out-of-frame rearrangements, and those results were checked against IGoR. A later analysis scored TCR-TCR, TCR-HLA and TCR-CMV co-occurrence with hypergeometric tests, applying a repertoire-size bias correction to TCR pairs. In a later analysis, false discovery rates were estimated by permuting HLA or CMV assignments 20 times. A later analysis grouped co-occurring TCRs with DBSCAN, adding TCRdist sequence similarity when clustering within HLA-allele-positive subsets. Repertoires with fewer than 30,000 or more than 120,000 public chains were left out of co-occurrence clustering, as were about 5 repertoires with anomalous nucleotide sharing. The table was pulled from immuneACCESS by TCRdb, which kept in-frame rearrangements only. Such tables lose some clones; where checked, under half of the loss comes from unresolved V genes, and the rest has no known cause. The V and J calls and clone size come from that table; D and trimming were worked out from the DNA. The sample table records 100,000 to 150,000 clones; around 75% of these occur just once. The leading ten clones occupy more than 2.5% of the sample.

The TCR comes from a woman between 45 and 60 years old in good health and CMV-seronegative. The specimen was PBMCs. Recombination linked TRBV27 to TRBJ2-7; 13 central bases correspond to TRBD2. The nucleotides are TGTGCCAGCAGTCCCGGGACTAGCGGGGTCTACGAGCAGTACTTC. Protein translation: CASSPGTSGVYEQYF.